Below, one TCR beta chain is given with its context. The source of the sample is a study of blood T cells in healthy people across ages. Study information: Per two T cells, about one barcoded beta molecule was captured through template switching.

The authors ran a second PCR of about 6 to 11 cycles using a sample-barcoded 5' primer and a J-beta primer mix. TCRdb re-derived calls from the 5' RACE reads in MiXCR, one entry per CDR3 protein. The repertoire consists of more than 900,000 distinct CDR3 sequences, with about 27% occurring once and the leading ten covering roughly 10%. V gave up 4 bases and J gave up 7 bases, with 17 bases separating them. Per the germline V gene, CDR1 is SGDLS and CDR2 is YYNGEE. The CDR3 sequence is 15 residues long. These data were likewise used in another study, on T cells of mothers and their children.

The receptor was isolated from a woman in her thirties or forties in good health. The V and J genes are TRBV9 and TRBJ2-2; a possible D gene is TRBD2 (6 bases). Sequencing input: blood. The CDR3 sequence: CASSTRTLGGGELFF. The CDR3 region has the DNA TGTGCCAGCAGCACCCGGACACTCGGGGGCGGGGAGCTGTTTTTT. Full variable domain (missing parts from reference TRBV9 and TRBJ2-2): DSGVTQTPKHLITATGQRVTLRCSPRSGDLSVYWYQQSLDQGLQFLIQYYNGEERAKGNILERFSAQQFPDLHSELNLSSLELGDSALYFCASSTRTLGGGELFFGEGSRLTVL.